The next 9 T cell receptor beta chains were all read from a single sample in a study of beta chain features in type 1 diabetes. Expressed TCRB transcripts were sequenced because the entire RNA isolate underwent reverse transcription. Produced via immunoSEQ multiplex PCR; TCRdb's table is partial and in-frame only. The sample carries hundreds of thousands of clones, roughly a sixth recorded once. The sequenced material came from naive CD4+ T cells from blood. All receptors derive from a woman in her late teens or twenties in good health.

V is TRBV6-5 and J is TRBJ2-1; 9 nucleotides align to TRBD1. The CDR3 has 15 amino acids. The junction had 10 bases not matched to a gene; V was cut back by 6 bases and J by 7 bases. The germline V gene encodes CDR1 MNHEY and CDR2 SVGAGI. The DNA for the CDR3 is TGTGCCAGCAGAGCCGGGACAGGGATAGGTAATGAGCAGTTCTTC. This sequence encodes CASRAGTGIGNEQFF.

This chain joins TRBV6-5 and TRBJ2-7; TRBD1 or TRBD2 may be the D gene (7 bases each). Germline V gene lookup returns CDR1 MNHEY and CDR2 SVGAGI. The CDR3 has 15 amino acids. The V end was cut by 6 bases, the J end by 4 bases, with 19 bases between. The CDR3 DNA reads TGTGCCAGCAGGGGGGGGACAGTGCGAAAATACGAGCAGTACTTC. It specifies CASRGGTVRKYEQYF.

This chain links TRBV11-2 with TRBJ2-5, with D hard to call. V was shortened by 5 bases and J by 3 bases, with 4 bases between the two germline ends. The CDR3 extends over 11 amino acids. Germline lookup yields CDR1 SGHAT and CDR2 FQNNGV. The CDR3 DNA sequence: TGTGCCAGCAGCCGAAAAGAGACCCAGTACTTC. It codes for CASSRKETQYF.

This clone was recorded a few times. The chain links TRBV2 to TRBJ2-5, with TRBD2 matching 8 bases. The length of the CDR3 is 14 residues. Trimming cost V 6 bases and J 2 bases; bases outside gene matches: 5. CDR1 is SNHLY, CDR2 FYNNEI, per germline. The CDR3 bases are TGTGCCAGCAGGGTAGCGGGATCTCAAGAGACCCAGTACTTC. This translates into CASRVAGSQETQYF.

The gene calls are TRBV18 and TRBJ2-2; D is unresolved. V was cut by 5 bases and J by 4 bases, with 11 bases left in between. This CDR3 spans 14 amino acids. From germline, CDR1 is KGHSH and CDR2 LQKENI. CDR3 bases: TGTGCCAGCTCAGAACCCCGATTCACCGGGGAGCTGTTTTTT. It encodes CASSEPRFTGELFF. The full variable domain, in which reference TRBV18 and TRBJ2-2 provide the parts outside the CDR3, is NAGVMQNPRHLVRRRGQEARLRCSPMKGHSHVYWYRQLPEEGLKFMVYLQKENIIDESGMPKERFSAEFPKEGPSILRIQQVVRGDSAAYFCASSEPRFTGELFFGEGSRLTVL.

This clone was observed a few times. The chain links TRBV5-4 to TRBJ2-5; D uncertain. Trimming took 0 bases from V and 3 from J, leaving 6 bases between them. CDR1 SGHNT and CDR2 YYREEE come from the germline V gene (reference sequence). This CDR3 region has 13 residues. The CDR3: CASSLEWEETQYF. CDR3 coding DNA: TGTGCCAGCAGCTTGGAATGGGAAGAGACCCAGTACTTC.

This clone was detected only a few times. The chain carries TRBV7-8 and TRBJ1-5; D is perhaps TRBD1 (5 bases). Germline V lookup: CDR1 SGHVS, CDR2 FQNEAQ. Trimming took 6 bases from V and 2 from J, leaving 14 bases between them. The CDR3 consists of 15 residues. The CDR3 bases are TGTGCCAGCAGGGCCGACAGAACGGGCAATCAGCCCCAGCATTTT. The encoded protein is CASRADRTGNQPQHF.

The J gene is TRBJ2-1, the V gene TRBV11-2, with 10 nucleotides matching TRBD2. Looked up from germline, CDR1 is SGHAT and CDR2 is FQNNGV. Unmatched junction bases numbered 5, after V lost 6 bases and J lost 0 bases. This CDR3 spans 16 amino acids. The CDR3 is CASRRIAGGSYNEQFF. CDR3 DNA: TGTGCCAGCAGGAGGATAGCGGGAGGCTCCTACAATGAGCAGTTCTTC.

This clone was seen a few times. As DNA, the CDR3 is TGTGCCAGCAGCCAGACCTCAAAAGAGACCCAGTACTTC. Translation: CASSQTSKETQYF. The chain joins TRBV6-1 to TRBJ2-5; no firm D call. CDR3 length: 13 residues. V shed 6 bases and J shed 3 bases, with 11 bases lying between them. CDR1 is MNHNS and CDR2 is SASEGT in the germline V gene.